This T cell receptor beta chain derives from a study of OX40 agonist ivuxolimab in advanced cancers. Study as a whole: Patients treated during dose escalation were battling hepatocellular carcinoma, melanoma, renal cell or head and neck cancer. Findings and limits, study-wide: Some of the nonresponding patients also showed low levels of normalized T-cell clonal expansion. CD4+ and CD8+ T cells in blood underwent clonal expansion by week 6 at 0.1 to 3.0 mg/kg.

Concerning this clone itself: Its antigen is as yet unknown.

Using immunoSEQ multiplex PCR, the repertoire was profiled, and TCRdb retains in-frame clones only, with some absent. The sample has 15,000 to 20,000 clones; approximately 83% are singletons. The V gene lost 11 bases and the J gene lost 0 bases, with 11 bases spanning the gap. The germline V gene has CDR1 LNHDA and CDR2 SQIVND (reference sequence). The CDR3 has 12 residues. This chain links TRBV19 with TRBJ2-7; D ambiguous. Source: CD4+ or CD8+ T cells sorted from blood, taken in a trial of the OX40 agonist ivuxolimab. The source is an adult with an advanced solid tumor such as melanoma, head and neck, liver or kidney cancer. The CDR3 DNA reads as TGTGCCGACGGACGGCTCTCCTACGAGCAGTACTTC. Protein sequence: CADGRLSYEQYF.